Shown below are 20 T cell receptor beta chains from a single sample sequenced in a study of cytomegalovirus exposure and HLA in healthy donors. With 60 Vbeta and 13 Jbeta primers, the PCR was carried out. Sequencing used immunoSEQ multiplex PCR; TCRdb keeps in-frame clones, though not all of them. The sample records 95,000 to 150,000 clones, approximately 80% being singletons. The sequencing input was PBMCs. Receptor source: a female donor in good health and CMV-seropositive.

Note on this clone: The CDR3 does not close with the conserved phenylalanine or tryptophan, likely indicating a read error. It is unclear where the CDR3 begins or ends on the DNA, so no DNA is shown, and the CDR3 is as TCRdb lists it. The genes are TRBV28 and TRBJ2-7; the table calls TRBD2, which could not be checked here. The CDR3 spans 13 residues, counting both ends. Germline lookup yields CDR1 MDHEN and CDR2 SYDVKM. The CDR3 is CASSTRTSGGGNY.

This clone was seen a few times. The identical CDR3 is also encoded by other nucleotide sequences in the sample. The CDR3 here is CASSSGGTEAFF. In DNA form, the CDR3 reads TGTGCCAGCAGCTCCGGGGGGACTGAAGCTTTCTTT. This chain uses TRBV7-9 with TRBJ1-1; maybe TRBD1 (5 bases). Germline CDR1 is SEHNR and CDR2 is FQNEAQ (reference sequence). The CDR3 spans 12 residues. V was clipped by 4 bases and J by 5 bases, with 8 bases between them.

V is TRBV7-9 and J is TRBJ2-1, with 11 bases lining up with TRBD2. Per the germline V gene, CDR1 is SEHNR and CDR2 is FQNEAQ (reference sequence). There are 15 residues in the CDR3. The V segment lost 3 bases and the J segment 8 bases; nucleotides outside the gene matches: 6. The CDR3 nucleotides read TGTGCCAGCAGCTTCATAGCGGGGGGGCGAGATGAGCAGTTCTTC. It yields the protein CASSFIAGGRDEQFF.

The chain combines TRBV11-3 with TRBJ2-3, with TRBD1 matching 9 bases. Trimming removed 5 bases from V and 0 bases from J; junction bases left unmatched: 9. This CDR3 comprises 17 residues. CDR1 is SGHNT, CDR2 YENEEA, per germline. CDR3 bases: TGTGCCAGCAGCATCGGGACAGGGCCGCTTAGCACAGATACGCAGTATTTT. Amino acid sequence: CASSIGTGPLSTDTQYF.

The V and J genes are TRBV19 and TRBJ2-5; the D gene is possibly TRBD2 (5 bases). This CDR3 comprises 14 residues. The ends were cut back, 5 bases at V and 3 bases at J, with 13 bases in the middle. Germline V gives CDR1 LNHDA, CDR2 SQIVND (reference sequence). CDR3 amino acids: CASSRMDSKETQYF. In DNA, the CDR3 is TGTGCCAGTAGTCGAATGGACTCCAAAGAGACCCAGTACTTC. Variable domain in full (rest from reference TRBV19 and TRBJ2-5): DGGITQSPKYLFRKEGQNVTLSCEQNLNHDAMYWYRQDPGQGLRLIYYSQIVNDFQKGDIAEGYSVSREKKESFPLTVTSAQKNPTAFYLCASSRMDSKETQYFGPGTRLLVL.

This clone came up a few times. DNA of the CDR3: TGTGCCAGCAGCTTGGGCGATAAACAGGGAAAAGAGACCCAGTACTTC. This codes for CASSLGDKQGKETQYF. V gene TRBV11-2 combines with J gene TRBJ2-5; D might be TRBD1 (6 bases). The CDR3 totals 16 residues. Deletions cut 3 bases from V and 3 bases from J, with 17 bases between. The germline CDR1 and CDR2 sequences are SGHAT and FQNNGV.

J is TRBJ1-3 and V is TRBV6-5, with D unclear. The V and J ends lost 2 bases and 0 bases respectively, with 5 bases between them. Per germline, CDR1 MNHEY and CDR2 SVGAGI. The CDR3 runs to 14 residues. CDR3 in amino acids: CASSYEFSGNTIYF. CDR3 in DNA: TGTGCCAGCAGTTACGAGTTCTCTGGAAACACCATATATTTT.

The chain couples TRBV19 to TRBJ2-1; 14 positions match TRBD2. V shed 5 bases, J shed 9 bases, and the junction held 15 bases outside the gene matches. Germline values: CDR1 LNHDA, CDR2 SQIVND (reference sequence). The CDR3 runs 18 residues. The DNA for the CDR3 is TGTGCCAGTAGTCTTTCCCGACTAGCGGGGGGGCCGTACGGTGAGCAGTTCTTC. The encoded protein is CASSLSRLAGGPYGEQFF.

The CDR3 protein is CASRTEVPNQPQHF. The CDR3, as DNA: TGTGCCAGCAGAACGGAGGTACCCAATCAGCCCCAGCATTTT. This chain joins TRBV6-6 and TRBJ1-5; no firm D call. Germline lookup yields CDR1 MNHNY and CDR2 SVGAGI (reference sequence). The CDR3 consists of 14 residues. With 6 bases removed from V and 3 bases from J, the gap between germline ends came to 12 bases.

The V call is TRBV28, the J call TRBJ2-7; perhaps TRBD1 as D (5 bases). V was cut by 6 bases and J by 0 bases, with 9 bases left in between. CDR1 and CDR2 (germline): MDHEN, SYDVKM. This CDR3 comprises 13 residues. The CDR3 DNA sequence: TGTGCCAGCAGGAGACAGAGCTCCTACGAGCAGTACTTC. This encodes CASRRQSSYEQYF.

The chain is built from TRBV6-1 and TRBJ2-5; D is possibly TRBD2 (7 bases). V lost 10 bases and J lost 5, with 20 bases in between. There are 14 residues in the CDR3. Germline loops: CDR1 MNHNS, CDR2 SASEGT. CDR3 in amino acids: CATEGGGSGETQYF. CDR3 sequence (DNA): TGTGCCACCGAGGGGGGCGGGAGCGGGGAGACCCAGTACTTC.

V is TRBV4-3 and J is TRBJ1-4; the D is unclear. This CDR3 contains 15 residues. Trimming took off 1 base at V and 0 bases at J, with 6 bases between the two ends. In germline, CDR1 is LGHNA, CDR2 YSLEER. The CDR3 coding sequence is TGCGCCAGCAGCCAAGGCGCTACAACTAATGAAAAACTGTTTTTT. Encoded protein: CASSQGATTNEKLFF.

V usage is TRBV2 and J usage is TRBJ1-5; D uncertain. V was cut by 3 bases and J by 6 bases, with 9 bases left in between. This CDR3 contains 13 residues. Germline V gives CDR1 SNHLY, CDR2 FYNNEI. The DNA for the CDR3 is TGTGCCAGCAGTGAGGGCAGAGCTCAGCCCCAGCATTTT. Amino acid sequence: CASSEGRAQPQHF. Complete variable domain (other parts from reference TRBV2 and TRBJ1-5): EPEVTQTPSHQVTQMGQEVILRCVPISNHLYFYWYRQILGQKVEFLVSFYNNEISEKSEIFDDQFSVERPDGSNFTLKIRSTKLEDSAMYFCASSEGRAQPQHFGDGTRLSIL.

The genes are TRBV2 and TRBJ1-5; 7 bases line up with TRBD1. J gave up 8 bases and V 6 bases, and 7 bases lay outside the gene matches. CDR3 length: 13 residues. Germline assignment: CDR1 SNHLY and CDR2 FYNNEI. The CDR3 DNA reads as TGTGCCAGCAGGGCGGGACAGTTCAAGCCCCAGCATTTT. It specifies CASRAGQFKPQHF.

This clone was observed a single time. The rearrangement links TRBV10-1 to TRBJ1-6; D is perhaps TRBD1 (5 bases). Between the trimmed V and J ends, which lost 5 bases and 5 bases, there was a span of 10 bases. This CDR3 comprises 14 residues. Germline V gene sequence: CDR1 WNHNN, CDR2 SYGVQD (reference sequence). The CDR3 is CASSPGTNNSPLHF. The CDR3 DNA sequence: TGCGCCAGCAGTCCTGGGACTAATAATTCACCCCTCCACTTT.

V and J are TRBV19 and TRBJ2-7; 7 bases fit TRBD2. Germline V gene lookup returns CDR1 LNHDA and CDR2 SQIVND (reference sequence). V shed 5 bases, J shed 3 bases, and the junction held 7 bases outside the gene matches. The CDR3 loop spans 14 amino acids. The CDR3 reads CASSPSGGLYEQYF. Written as DNA, the CDR3 is TGTGCCAGTAGTCCTAGCGGAGGGCTCTACGAGCAGTACTTC.

J is TRBJ1-1 and V is TRBV7-2; D is unresolved. V lost 3 bases and J lost 2, with 10 bases in between. CDR1 is SGHTA, CDR2 FQGNSA, per germline. The CDR3 is made up of 14 amino acids. CDR3 residues: CASSFTPLNTEAFF. CDR3 sequence (DNA): TGTGCCAGCAGCTTTACCCCTCTAAACACTGAAGCTTTCTTT.

The V and J genes are TRBV15 and TRBJ2-1, with 10 bases identical to TRBD1. J was trimmed by 4 bases and V by 6 bases; bases with no gene match: 6. In germline, CDR1 is LNHNV, CDR2 YYDKDF (reference sequence). This CDR3 contains 15 residues. This chain's CDR3 is CATRGKGQGYNEQFF. Written as DNA, the CDR3 is TGTGCCACCAGGGGGAAGGGACAGGGGTACAATGAGCAGTTCTTC.

V is TRBV6-1 and J is TRBJ2-3, with D perhaps TRBD2 (5 bases). CDR3 size: 13 residues. The V gene's germline CDR1 is MNHNS and CDR2 SASEGT. The ends were cut back, 11 bases at V and 4 bases at J, with 16 bases in the middle. Here the CDR3 DNA reads TGTGCCCTAAATAAGTACGGGGCAGATACGCAGTATTTT. It yields the protein CALNKYGADTQYF.

This clone was seen just once. The chain has TRBV27 and TRBJ2-2; D gene ambiguous. V was clipped by 4 bases and J by 6 bases, with 9 bases between them. Germline-derived CDR1 and CDR2 are MNHEY and SMNVEV (reference sequence). The CDR3 has 13 amino acids. DNA of the CDR3: TGTGCCAGCAGTTCTGACACGCCCGGGGAGCTGTTTTTT. It yields the protein CASSSDTPGELFF.